This entry describes one T cell receptor (beta chain). Trimming shortened V by 1 base and J by 0 bases, and 12 bases separated the two germline ends. CDR1 is SGHDN and CDR2 is FVKESK in the germline V gene. The CDR3 is 17 amino acids. The entry originates in a study of technical replicates of blood from several donors. Assay: immunoSEQ multiplex PCR; the TCRdb copy retains only in-frame clones and omits some. The sample comprises roughly 81,000 clones, approximately 86% of which are singletons, and about 5% rests with the top ten. This chain links TRBV14 with TRBJ2-2, with D perhaps TRBD1 (5 bases). Sequenced sample: PBMCs. The TCR sequence derives from a human donor in good health. Some clones in this sample may be carry-over from other donors' samples. CDR3 residues: CASSQVDRQSNTGELFF. Here the CDR3 DNA reads TGTGCCAGCAGCCAAGTCGACAGACAGTCGAACACCGGGGAGCTGTTTTTT.